Each of the 24 T cell receptor beta chains below was sequenced from the same sample in a study of blood T cells in healthy people across ages. Combining a sample-barcoded 5' primer with a J-beta primer mix, a second PCR ran for 7 to 11 cycles. TCRdb itself ran the 5' RACE reads through MiXCR, one entry per CDR3 protein. The sample holds 750,000 to 1,000,000 distinct CDR3 sequences, about 29% seen once. These sequences were also reported in another study, on T cells of mothers and their children.

Sequencing was performed on blood. The receptors were sampled from a woman between 40 and 55 years old in good health.

This clonotype came up many times. The chain links TRBV20-1 to TRBJ2-1; 10 nucleotides match TRBD2. The J segment lost 6 bases and the V segment lost 5 bases, leaving 4 bases of the junction unmatched. The CDR3 covers 13 residues. The germline V gene encodes CDR1 DFQATT and CDR2 SNEGSKA (reference sequence). DNA for the CDR3: TGCAGTGCTCGCGGGACTAGCGCCAATGAGCAGTTCTTC. Residues: CSARGTSANEQFF.

The V call is TRBV12-3 or TRBV12-4, the J call TRBJ2-1, with unresolved D. Trimming stripped 5 bases from V and 0 bases from J, with 14 bases between. This CDR3 is 16 amino acids long. The CDR3 here is CASSPLTVCSYNEQFF. The DNA for the CDR3 is TGTGCCAGCAGTCCGTTGACGGTCTGCTCCTACAATGAGCAGTTCTTC.

This chain joins TRBV7-2 and TRBJ2-1; 9 nucleotides match TRBD2. Losses at the gene ends were 5 bases for V and 3 bases for J; bases not matched to a gene: 8. This CDR3 has 16 residues. Germline assignment: CDR1 SGHTA and CDR2 FQGNSA. This CDR3 is CASSPMTSGIYNEQFF. In nucleotides, the CDR3 is TGTGCCAGCAGCCCTATGACTAGCGGAATCTACAATGAGCAGTTCTTC.

As to this clonotype: This may arise from a read error, as a much more abundant clone is one base away. The CDR3 reads CASSPTWNSGGPKSYNEQFF. The CDR3 bases are TGTGCCAGCAGTCCGACTTGGAATAGCGGGGGCCCCAAATCCTACAATGAGCAGTTCTTC. The chain uses TRBV28 and TRBJ2-1; 9 nucleotides line up with TRBD2. This CDR3 is built from 20 residues. Trimming cost V 5 bases and J 1 base; bases outside gene matches: 18. Germline V gene sequence: CDR1 MDHEN, CDR2 SYDVKM.

This clonotype showed up many times. This chain joins TRBV6-5 and TRBJ1-4; D not certain. Germline V gene sequence: CDR1 MNHEY, CDR2 SVGAGI. The CDR3 is 16 amino acids. Trimming shortened V by 2 bases and J by 5 bases, and 15 bases separated the two germline ends. The CDR3 is CASSYRFSLRNEKLFF. CDR3 in DNA: TGTGCCAGCAGTTACCGGTTCAGCCTCAGGAATGAAAAACTGTTTTTT.

This chain connects TRBV7-6 to TRBJ1-2; D might be TRBD1 (5 bases). Germline assignment: CDR1 SGHVS and CDR2 FNYEAQ. V was trimmed by 5 bases and J by 4 bases, leaving 20 bases between them. CDR3 length equals 16 residues. CDR3 loop: CASSLGFSTEIYGYTF. The CDR3 nucleotides read TGTGCCAGCAGCCTAGGTTTTTCGACAGAAATCTATGGCTACACCTTC.

This clonotype was recorded many times. This chain joins TRBV7-2 and TRBJ1-2; 7 bases map to TRBD1. Germline V gene data show CDR1 as SGHTA and CDR2 as FQGNSA. This CDR3 comprises 13 residues. V trimming: 4 bases; J trimming: 7 bases; junction bases outside the gene matches: 6. CDR3 nucleotide sequence: TGTGCCAGCAGCTACAACAGGGGATCTGGCTACACCTTC. It translates to CASSYNRGSGYTF.

This clonotype occurred a few times. The chain combines TRBV6-1 with TRBJ2-5, with 8 bases fitting TRBD2. Germline V lookup: CDR1 MNHNS, CDR2 SASEGT. Germline trimming cut 7 bases from V and 7 bases from J; bases unmatched to any gene: 8. CDR3 length equals 13 residues. The CDR3 protein is CASTSGGPGTQYF. The CDR3 DNA is TGTGCCAGCACCAGCGGGGGCCCAGGGACCCAGTACTTC.

CDR3 protein: CASSSRLARIYNEQFF. In DNA form, the CDR3 reads TGTGCCAGCAGCTCCAGACTAGCGAGGATCTACAATGAGCAGTTCTTC. This rearrangement joins TRBV3-1 to TRBJ2-1; 8 positions match TRBD2. J lost 3 bases, V lost 5 bases, and 9 bases had no gene match. Germline CDR1 LGHDT, CDR2 YNNKEL (reference sequence). The CDR3 spans 16 residues.

For this clonotype: This may be a read error, as it is one base from a much larger clone. The DNA is left out, because the CDR3 cannot be placed on it with certainty; the CDR3 is given as TCRdb lists it. The rearrangement links TRBV12-3 or TRBV12-4 to TRBJ2-1; the listed D gene, TRBD1, was not tested against the DNA. The CDR3 is 13 amino acids in total, end residues counted. The CDR3 here is CASSSVRGRGQFF.

This clonotype was recorded a few times. A read error may account for a junction end that differs from germline. The V call is TRBV12-3 or TRBV12-4, the J call TRBJ2-2; 9 bases match TRBD2. CDR3 length: 15 residues. The CDR3 DNA reads as TGTGCCAGCAGCTTAGCGGGGGCCCTCACCGGGGAGCTGTTTTTT. Encoded protein: CASSLAGALTGELFF.

The table lists this clonotype with a few counts. V is TRBV20-1 and J is TRBJ1-5; 9 nucleotides agree with TRBD1. Germline loops: CDR1 DFQATT, CDR2 SNEGSKA (reference sequence). This CDR3 spans 17 amino acids. Unmatched junction bases numbered 9, after V lost 3 bases and J lost 0 bases. This CDR3 is CSASKDRGGYSNQPQHF. The CDR3 coding sequence is TGCAGTGCTAGTAAGGACAGGGGAGGGTATAGCAATCAGCCCCAGCATTTT.

This clonotype was seen a handful of times. The chain recombines TRBV2 with TRBJ1-2; D is undetermined. Trimming took 2 bases from V and 3 from J, leaving 7 bases between them. CDR3 length equals 13 residues. The germline CDR1 and CDR2 sequences are SNHLY and FYNNEI. CDR3 in DNA: TGTGCCAGCAGTGAAAGGGAGGACTATGGCTACACCTTC. Protein sequence: CASSEREDYGYTF.

In regard to this clonotype: A much larger clone sits a single nucleotide away, making a read error possible. This chain uses TRBV12-3 or TRBV12-4 with TRBJ2-7; 12 bases fit TRBD1. The CDR3 runs 14 residues. CDR3 residues: CAGSRGQGAREQYF. CDR3 nucleotide sequence: TGTGCCGGCAGTCGGGGACAGGGGGCACGGGAGCAGTACTTC.

The sample holds many counts of this clonotype. The J gene is TRBJ2-5, the V gene TRBV7-2; D remains ambiguous. The CDR3 totals 14 residues. CDR1 is SGHTA and CDR2 is FQGNSA in the germline V gene. V lost 4 bases and J 6 bases, leaving 15 bases between the germline ends. DNA for the CDR3: TGTGCCAGCAGCTCTTCCTCCGGGCCCCAGACCCAGTACTTC. This codes for CASSSSSGPQTQYF. The full variable domain, its missing parts supplied by reference TRBV7-2 and TRBJ2-5, is GAGVSQSPSNKVTEKGKDVELRCDPISGHTALYWYRQSLGQGLEFLIYFQGNSAPDKSGLPSDRFSAERTGGSVSTLTIQRTQQEDSAVYLCASSSSSGPQTQYFGPGTRLLVL.

In nucleotides, the CDR3 is TGTGCCAGCAGCCAAGGGACTTGGGGCTCGGAGACCCAGTACTTC. This encodes CASSQGTWGSETQYF. The V call is TRBV3-1, the J call TRBJ2-5; the D gene could be TRBD1 or TRBD2 (5 bases each). Trimming removed 1 base from V and 5 bases from J, with 14 bases in between. The germline CDR1 and CDR2 sequences are LGHDT and YNNKEL (reference sequence). CDR3 size: 15 residues.

The V call is TRBV5-1, the J call TRBJ1-2; maybe TRBD1 (5 bases). CDR3 size: 14 residues. Trimming took off 4 bases at V and 7 bases at J, with 17 bases between the two ends. Germline V lookup: CDR1 SGHRS, CDR2 YFSETQ. For the CDR3, the DNA is TGCGCCAGCAGCGTTGGGGGATCGGTGGGTGGCTACACCTTC. Protein product: CASSVGGSVGGYTF.

This clonotype was seen repeatedly, ten times or more. The chain has TRBV20-1 and TRBJ2-5, with TRBD2 matching 10 bases. The germline gives CDR1 DFQATT, CDR2 SNEGSKA (reference sequence). With 3 bases clipped from V and 3 bases from J, the junction kept 7 bases outside the gene matches. This CDR3 spans 15 amino acids. The CDR3 bases are TGCAGTGCTAGTGGTAGCGGGGGGCTCGAAGAGACCCAGTACTTC. As protein: CSASGSGGLEETQYF.

The V gene is TRBV16, the J gene TRBJ2-1, with D perhaps given as TRBD1 or TRBD2 (5 bases each). V shed 2 bases and J shed 4 bases, with 12 bases lying between them. Germline V lookup: CDR1 KGHSY, CDR2 FQNENV. The CDR3 loop spans 15 amino acids. CDR3 loop: CASSQRGFSYNEQFF. In DNA form, the CDR3 reads TGTGCCAGCAGCCAACGGGGCTTCAGTTACAATGAGCAGTTCTTC.

This chain links TRBV20-1 with TRBJ1-5, with a possible D match to TRBD1 (6 bases). The ends were cut back, 0 bases at V and 0 bases at J, with 12 bases in the middle. Per germline, CDR1 DFQATT and CDR2 SNEGSKA (reference sequence). CDR3 length equals 16 residues. The CDR3 here is CSARDGRQASNQPQHF. CDR3 coding DNA: TGCAGTGCTAGAGATGGTAGACAGGCTAGCAATCAGCCCCAGCATTTT.

V is TRBV4-2 and J is TRBJ2-7; 12 bases align to TRBD1. From germline, CDR1 is LGHNA and CDR2 YNFKEQ. This CDR3 is 15 amino acids long. The V gene end was trimmed by 1 base and the J gene end by 7 bases; junction bases not matched to a gene: 5. The CDR3 nucleotides are TGTGCCAGCAGCCAAGTGGGGGACAGGGGGCGAGAGCAGTACTTC. Translation: CASSQVGDRGREQYF.

A remark on this clonotype: This could be a read error, since a much larger clone is one nucleotide away. The chain carries TRBV11-2 and TRBJ1-4; possibly TRBD1 for D (6 bases). This CDR3 is 15 amino acids long. CDR1 is SGHAT and CDR2 is FQNNGV in the germline V gene. The CDR3 region is CASSLIGGVAEKRFF. Written as DNA, the CDR3 is TGTGCCAGCAGCTTAATTGGGGGCGTTGCAGAAAAACGGTTTTTT.

This clonotype was counted only a few times. This CDR3 is CASSFANRDSNEKLFF. The CDR3, as DNA: TGTGCCAGCAGTTTTGCCAACCGGGACAGTAATGAAAAACTGTTTTTT. The V gene is TRBV12-3 or TRBV12-4, the J gene TRBJ1-4, with 7 bases lining up with TRBD1. V dropped 3 bases and J dropped 4; count of bases not matched to a gene: 8. The CDR3 has 16 residues.

V is TRBV12-3 or TRBV12-4 and J is TRBJ2-5; 7 nucleotides line up with TRBD2. This CDR3 is 18 amino acids long. The J segment lost 3 bases and the V segment lost 0 bases, leaving 13 bases of the junction unmatched. The CDR3: CASSLAKALAVLKETQYF. CDR3 sequence (DNA): TGTGCCAGCAGTTTAGCGAAAGCCCTAGCGGTCCTAAAAGAGACCCAGTACTTC.